The T cell receptor (beta chain) under discussion was sequenced for a study of memory CD4+ T cells and cytomegalovirus serostatus. At the level of the study: Of the healthy Belgian adults, several were CMV seropositive and 24 seronegative. The study's findings and limits: CD4+ memory repertoires contained 67 of 164 reported CMV TCRbeta sequences.

Germline-derived CDR1 and CDR2 are MDHEN and SYDVKM. After removal of 2 bases from V and 3 bases from J, the junction contained 1 base not matched to a gene. This CDR3 has 14 residues. The sort gate was single viable CD3+CD4+CD8-CD45RO+ cells for memory CD4+ T cells. Positive selection with CD4 microbeads enriched total CD4+ T cells. Points on this clone: Its antigen is as yet unknown.

The protocol was immunoSEQ multiplex PCR, while the TCRdb copy is restricted to in-frame clones and leaves out a portion. Among over 65,000 clones, 80% were seen once, and the ten largest hold about 0.72%. The gene calls are TRBV28 and TRBJ1-3; 7 bases fit TRBD1. Sequenced input: memory CD4+ T cells from blood. The clonotype originates from an adult in good health and CMV-seronegative. Here the CDR3 reads CASSLDRVGNTIYF. CDR3 DNA: TGTGCCAGCAGTTTAGACAGGGTTGGAAACACCATATATTTT.